This T cell receptor beta chain appears in the sequencing data of a study of siplizumab effects on memory and regulatory T cells. Study-level findings and limits: In the presence of siplizumab, alloreactive sequences traceable to unstimulated CD4+ memory cells were significantly reduced. The authors mapped only a minor fraction of alloreactive clones to unstimulated subsets. Under siplizumab, an average approximately 71% of mappable alloreactive CD4+ clones were Treg-derived, compared with approximately 27% in controls. Naive-or-memory phenotypes were unassignable for roughly 75-97% of proliferating CD4+ or CD8+ clones.

This clone has just one count. Antigen unknown. Other nucleotide sequences from this sample produce the same CDR3. Only in-frame clones appear in the TCRdb table, and some are missing; sequencing was by immunoSEQ multiplex PCR. The data contain under 150,000 clones, around 94% of them singletons. Trimming took 5 bases from V and 2 from J, leaving 20 bases between them. The CDR3 length is 17 residues. Per the germline V gene, CDR1 is SEHNR and CDR2 is FQNEAQ (reference sequence). The sequence derives from a human donor in good health. The chain employs TRBV7-9 and TRBJ2-3; TRBD2 is a possible D gene (6 bases). The sample was non-Treg CD4+ T cells sorted from blood. DNA for the CDR3: TGTGCCAGCAGCCCTCAGGACGGGGGAGCTAACACAGATACGCAGTATTTT. Encoded protein: CASSPQDGGANTDTQYF.